Described below is a single T cell receptor beta chain sequence and its context. These data come from a study of cytomegalovirus exposure and HLA in healthy donors. The assay was immunoSEQ multiplex PCR, and TCRdb's table has in-frame clones only and misses some. The profile shows a few hundred thousand clones, 80% to 90% of them singletons. The sequenced material came from PBMCs. The sequence was collected from a woman aged 18 to 35 in good health and CMV-seronegative.

In nucleotides, the CDR3 is TGCAGCCCATGGAGGGACTTCTATTGCAATGAGCAGTTCTTC. This sequence encodes CSPWRDFYCNEQFF. The chain couples TRBV29-1 to TRBJ2-1, with TRBD2 as a possible D gene (6 bases). The germline CDR1 and CDR2 sequences are SQVTM and ANQGSEA. V was pared by 8 bases and J by 6 bases, with 20 bases between. The CDR3 runs 14 residues.